These 18 T cell receptor beta chains came from one sample sequenced in a study of blood T cell repertoires in COVID-19. Sequenced by immunoSEQ multiplex PCR; TCRdb stores in-frame clones only, minus some. Among a few hundred thousand clones listed, less than 90% were seen once. Sequencing was carried out using PBMCs or T cells enriched from blood (not recorded which). These receptors were obtained from a woman under 40 who had recovered from COVID-19.

This clone was observed once. The chain links TRBV27 to TRBJ1-2, with TRBD1 identical over 9 bases. Trimming removed 6 bases from V and 8 bases from J; junction bases left unmatched: 13. Germline CDR1 and CDR2: MNHEY and SMNVEV (reference sequence). This CDR3 is 15 amino acids long. The CDR3 here is CASSRGDREFGGYTF. As DNA, the CDR3 is TGTGCCAGCAGCAGAGGGGACAGGGAATTTGGAGGCTACACCTTC.

The rearrangement joins TRBV9 to TRBJ1-2; TRBD1 might be the D (6 bases). Germline V gives CDR1 SGDLS, CDR2 YYNGEE. This CDR3 region has 17 residues. The V and J ends lost 0 bases and 8 bases respectively, with 23 bases between them. For the CDR3, the DNA is TGTGCCAGCAGCGTAGCGGCAGGGGACTATATTCAGGACGGCTACACCTTC. It specifies CASSVAAGDYIQDGYTF. The full variable domain, rest sourced from reference TRBV9 and TRBJ1-2, is DSGVTQTPKHLITATGQRVTLRCSPRSGDLSVYWYQQSLDQGLQFLIQYYNGEERAKGNILERFSAQQFPDLHSELNLSSLELGDSALYFCASSVAAGDYIQDGYTFGSGTRLTVV.

The chain carries TRBV9 and TRBJ1-5; D unclear. This CDR3 is 17 amino acids long. V dropped 2 bases and J dropped 0 bases, with 15 bases sitting between them. The germline CDR1 and CDR2 sequences are SGDLS and YYNGEE. The CDR3, as DNA: TGTGCCAGCAGCGTGACCGAAGAGGCAGATAGCAATCAGCCCCAGCATTTT. Translating gives CASSVTEEADSNQPQHF.

This chain links TRBV6-4 with TRBJ2-7; 9 bases are shared with TRBD1. Germline V gene data show CDR1 as MRHNA and CDR2 as SNTAGT. This CDR3 has 15 residues. V shed 6 bases and J 2 bases; nucleotides not matched to a gene: 8. CDR3 loop: CASSPGNRGPYEQYF. The CDR3 DNA reads TGTGCCAGCAGCCCTGGGAACAGGGGGCCCTACGAGCAGTACTTC.

The chain has TRBV12-5 and TRBJ1-2, with D possibly matching TRBD1 (6 bases). The CDR3 is made up of 16 amino acids. The germline gives CDR1 LGHNT, CDR2 FRNRAP. The V and J ends lost 4 bases and 8 bases respectively, with 23 bases between them. CDR3 bases: TGTGCTAGTGGTTCCCGCCTTAATTACAGGGATGGGGGCTACACCTTC. Encoded protein: CASGSRLNYRDGGYTF.

The V and J genes are TRBV7-6 and TRBJ2-3; maybe TRBD2 (6 bases). The germline V gene encodes CDR1 SGHVS and CDR2 FNYEAQ. Trimming took 3 bases from V and 2 from J, leaving 15 bases between them. The CDR3 contains 16 residues. Here the CDR3 reads CASSFGTHPPTDTQYF. The CDR3 bases are TGTGCCAGCAGCTTCGGGACTCACCCGCCCACAGATACGCAGTATTTT.

The genes are TRBV5-1 and TRBJ2-7; TRBD1 matches at 9 bases. The V and J ends lost 4 bases and 1 base, in that order; junction bases with no gene match: 6. Germline CDR1 SGHRS, CDR2 YFSETQ. The CDR3 has 15 residues. In nucleotides, the CDR3 is TGCGCCAGCAGCCTGGGGACAGGGCTATCCTACGAGCAGTACTTC. This codes for CASSLGTGLSYEQYF.

The chain is built from TRBV7-2 and TRBJ2-3, with D maybe TRBD2 (7 bases). Trimming took 0 bases from V and 5 from J, leaving 12 bases between them. CDR1 and CDR2 (germline): SGHTA, FQGNSA. This CDR3 has 15 amino acids. The DNA of the CDR3 is TGTGCCAGCAGCTTAGCGGGGGGGCGAGGAGATACGCAGTATTTT. This translates into CASSLAGGRGDTQYF.

V and J are TRBV7-2 and TRBJ1-2; 10 bases align to TRBD1. The ends lost 5 bases at V and 8 bases at J; junction bases unmatched: 5. The CDR3 is 13 residues long. CDR1 and CDR2 (germline): SGHTA, FQGNSA. This CDR3 reads CASSRQGAFGYTF. The CDR3, as DNA: TGTGCCAGCAGCCGACAGGGGGCTTTCGGCTACACCTTC.

V gene TRBV7-9 combines with J gene TRBJ1-4; no firm D call. CDR1 is SEHNR, CDR2 FQNEAQ, per germline (reference sequence). The CDR3 consists of 18 residues. V lost 1 base, J lost 0 bases, and 15 bases lay in between. The CDR3 reads CASSLEPFGAPTNEKLFF. CDR3 coding DNA: TGTGCCAGCAGCTTAGAGCCATTTGGTGCGCCAACTAATGAAAAACTGTTTTTT.

This clone was seen a single time. This sequence joins TRBV5-4 and TRBJ2-2; D call uncertain. The V gene's germline CDR1 is SGHNT and CDR2 YYREEE (reference sequence). V was trimmed by 4 bases and J by 3 bases, leaving 13 bases between them. CDR3 length: 15 amino acids. The CDR3 sequence: CASSVDELDTGELFF. The CDR3 DNA reads as TGTGCCAGCAGCGTGGACGAGCTGGACACCGGGGAGCTGTTTTTT.

The chain recombines TRBV15 with TRBJ1-1; TRBD1 agrees at 8 bases. Germline CDR1 LNHNV, CDR2 YYDKDF (reference sequence). V shed 2 bases and J 5 bases; nucleotides not matched to a gene: 10. The CDR3 totals 16 residues. In DNA, the CDR3 is TGTGCCACCAGCAGAAGACAGGGGATGGGGGGAACTGAAGCTTTCTTT. It translates to CATSRRQGMGGTEAFF.

V usage is TRBV19 and J usage is TRBJ1-2; TRBD1 is a possible D gene (5 bases). Germline V lookup: CDR1 LNHDA, CDR2 SQIVND (reference sequence). Trimming cost V 0 bases and J 6 bases, with 17 bases left between them. The CDR3 extends over 16 amino acids. CDR3 residues: CASSIDVWGAFNGYTF. The CDR3 nucleotides read TGTGCCAGTAGTATAGATGTTTGGGGCGCTTTCAATGGCTACACCTTC.

The V call is TRBV27, the J call TRBJ1-6; perhaps TRBD1 as D (5 bases). This CDR3 comprises 14 residues. Germline lookup yields CDR1 MNHEY and CDR2 SMNVEV (reference sequence). Trimming cost V 5 bases and J 8 bases, with 13 bases left between them. DNA for the CDR3: TGTGCCAGCAGTAGCAGGGTTGGGGATTCACCCCTCCACTTT. Translation gives CASSSRVGDSPLHF.

This clone was detected only once. The chain recombines TRBV30 with TRBJ1-1; TRBD1 might be the D (5 bases). V dropped 4 bases and J dropped 4 bases, with 13 bases sitting between them. The CDR3 spans 13 residues. Germline V gives CDR1 GTSNPN, CDR2 SVGIG (reference sequence). Here the CDR3 reads CAWTRGGGTEAFF. The DNA for the CDR3 is TGTGCCTGGACCCGTGGGGGGGGCACTGAAGCTTTCTTT.

CDR3 sequence: CASSLLPIALTRGYNYGYTF. The CDR3 DNA is TGCGCCAGCAGCTTGCTACCCATTGCCCTCACCCGGGGATATAACTATGGCTACACCTTC. The rearrangement links TRBV5-1 to TRBJ1-2; D not resolved. V lost 1 base to trimming and J lost 1 base, with 26 bases between them. The CDR3 consists of 20 residues. Germline-derived CDR1 and CDR2 are SGHRS and YFSETQ.

This clone was seen a handful of times. This chain uses TRBV6-2 or TRBV6-3 with TRBJ1-6; no definite D call. Trimming took off 2 bases at V and 4 bases at J, with 9 bases between the two ends. The CDR3 covers 15 residues. Germline CDR1 reads MNHEY; CDR2 reads SVGEGT. The DNA for the CDR3 is TGTGCCAGCAGTTACGAGGTGGGTTATAATTCACCCCTCCACTTT. Protein product: CASSYEVGYNSPLHF.

The V and J genes are TRBV3-1 (or the pseudogene TRBV3-2) and TRBJ1-1; TRBD1 agrees at 10 bases. The germline V gene encodes CDR1 LGHDT and CDR2 YNNKEL (reference sequence). J gave up 5 bases and V 3 bases, and 9 bases lay outside the gene matches. The length of the CDR3 is 16 residues. The CDR3 here is CASSQSRGQGNTEAFF. For the CDR3, the DNA is TGTGCCAGCAGCCAGTCAAGGGGACAGGGGAATACTGAAGCTTTCTTT.